A selection of T cell receptor beta chains follows, all from one sample in a study of T cell repertoires in cytomegalovirus infection. MiXCR was run by TCRdb on the reads, yielding one entry per CDR3 protein. Among 200,000 to 300,000 distinct CDR3 sequences listed, roughly 13% were seen once. Sequencing was carried out using PBMCs. These receptor sequences come from a human donor in good health (CMV status not recorded). Some clones in this sample may be carry-over from other donors' samples. Both conserved end residues are part of each CDR3. Fields, in order: J gene, D gene, clone size, V gene, CDR3 length, CDR3 protein, CDR3 DNA. The D gene is left open where the match is weak. Part of the rows lack a size; the others show once, few, many or a class for expanded clones.

>TRBJ1-1|TRBD1|.|TRBV7-9|12
CASSPPGQTAFF
TGTGCCAGCAGCCCACCGGGACAGACGGCTTTCTTT
>TRBJ2-3|TRBD2|many|TRBV6-4|15
CASSRLAGSTDTQYF
TGTGCCAGCAGTCGACTAGCGGGAAGCACAGATACGCAGTATTTT
>TRBJ1-2|.|.|TRBV6-4|14
CASSPESGGYGYTF
TGTGCCAGCAGTCCCGAGTCTGGGGGCTATGGCTACACCTTC
>TRBJ2-1|TRBD1|.|TRBV12-3/TRBV12-4|17
CASSHPPDRGWENEQFF
TGTGCCAGCAGTCATCCCCCGGACAGGGGATGGGAGAATGAGCAGTTCTTC
>TRBJ2-7|TRBD1|.|TRBV20-1|14
CSARAPGQGVKQYF
TGCAGTGCTAGAGCCCCGGGACAGGGGGTAAAGCAGTACTTC
>TRBJ2-5|TRBD2|many|TRBV7-2|16
CASSRQSGSGRETQYF
TGTGCCAGCAGCCGCCAAAGCGGGAGCGGTAGAGAGACCCAGTACTTC
>TRBJ1-1|.|many|TRBV28|15
CASSTTGRRDAEAFF
TGTGCCAGCAGCACTACGGGACGAAGGGACGCTGAAGCTTTCTTT
>TRBJ2-3|TRBD1|many|TRBV4-1|17
CASSQGWDRVVTDTQYF
TGCGCCAGCAGCCAAGGGTGGGACAGGGTCGTCACAGATACGCAGTATTTT
>TRBJ2-7|.|few|TRBV12-3/TRBV12-4|12
CASSFAPYEQYF
TGTGCCAGCAGTTTCGCTCCCTACGAGCAGTACTTC
>TRBJ1-3|.|many|TRBV7-2|14
CASSLIGSGNTIYF
TGTGCCAGCAGCTTAATTGGCTCTGGAAACACCATATATTTT
>TRBJ2-5|.|.|TRBV3-1|14
CASSHLDRQETQYF
TGTGCCAGCAGCCATTTGGACAGACAAGAGACCCAGTACTTC
>TRBJ2-1|TRBD2|few|TRBV7-9|15
CASSLAGGPKNEQFF
TGTGCCAGCAGTCTAGCGGGGGGGCCAAAAAATGAGCAGTTCTTC
>TRBJ1-1|.|many|TRBV11-1|14
CASSPGLRNTEAFF
TGTGCCAGCAGCCCCGGACTGAGGAACACTGAAGCTTTCTTT
>TRBJ1-6|.|.|TRBV4-1|15
CASSHPRTADSPLHF
TGCGCCAGCAGCCACCCTCGGACGGCCGATTCACCCCTCCACTTT
>TRBJ2-7|TRBD2|many|TRBV28|13
CASSDSGRYEQYF
TGTGCCAGCAGTGATAGCGGGAGGTACGAGCAGTACTTC
>TRBJ2-5|.|.|TRBV20-1|13
CSSRRGSQETQYF
TGCAGTTCCCGCCGAGGAAGCCAAGAGACCCAGTACTTC